In this sample, the clone carrying this TCR beta chain turned up a few times. Its antigen is undetermined. The data were obtained in a study of CD8 T cells in ankylosing spondylitis. Notes on the study in general: Reports of some motif variants in reactive arthritis synovial fluid and blood predate this one. Among TCR beta sequences, a motif of roughly 8 highly homologous variants appeared characteristic of ankylosing spondylitis blood. Relatively scarce in peripheral blood, disease-linked clones were CD8+.

Looked up from germline, CDR1 is SGHDN and CDR2 is FVKESK. This CDR3 has 16 residues. V was pared by 4 bases and J by 5 bases, with 10 bases of the junction left unmatched. Generation of TCR beta libraries employed quantitative 5'-RACE incorporating molecular barcodes. TCRdb re-called the 5' RACE reads through MiXCR, storing one row per CDR3 protein. The sample yields 250,000 to 300,000 distinct CDR3 sequences, around 20% seen once. The V gene is TRBV14, the J gene TRBJ2-1, with TRBD2 matching over 8 bases. Sequencing was performed on blood, either unsorted or a sorted T cell fraction (not recorded which). This TCR came from a male donor with ankylosing spondylitis or in good health (not recorded which). The CDR3 reads CASSPKRLAPNNEQFF. CDR3 nucleotides: TGTGCCAGCAGCCCCAAGAGACTAGCGCCCAACAATGAGCAGTTCTTC.